Listed below are T cell receptor beta chains from one sample, sequenced in a study of cytomegalovirus exposure and HLA in healthy donors. Produced via immunoSEQ multiplex PCR; TCRdb's table is partial and in-frame only. The sample holds some 57,000 clones, roughly 90% seen once. The sequencing input was PBMCs. The source of these receptors is a man aged 30-40 years in good health and CMV-seropositive. Each CDR3 is given with its conserved first and last residue. Clone sizes are given selectively: once, few, many, or a class where the clone is expanded.

length: 16
V: TRBV27
size: once
CDR3: CASFAVRGPRNYGYTF

length: 18
V: TRBV13
size: -
CDR3: CASSSPDRNRYNTDTQYF

length: 14
V: TRBV7-8
size: -
CDR3: CASSSHRNTGELFF

length: 17
V: TRBV27
size: -
CDR3: CASSIGDRGRKSYEQYF

length: 15
V: TRBV10-1
size: -
CDR3: CASSESAGAYNEQFF

length: 13
V: TRBV6-1
size: few
CDR3: CASSAGGNEKLFF

length: 16
V: TRBV15
size: -
CDR3: CATSRAPSGSSYEQYF

length: 16
V: TRBV11-3
size: -
CDR3: CASRFPGAASNTEAFF

length: 12
V: TRBV30
size: -
CDR3: CAWGGGRGSQYF

length: 14
V: TRBV6-5
size: -
CDR3: CASRAPGGGGGYTF

length: 14
V: TRBV6-1
size: few
CDR3: CASSEVGGNTEAFF

length: 14
V: TRBV9
size: -
CDR3: CASSVVPTMETQYF

length: 14
V: TRBV10-3
size: -
CDR3: CAISETSGARTQYF

length: 17
V: TRBV7-8
size: -
CDR3: CASSRRTGVRGTDTQYF

length: 17
V: TRBV11-2
size: -
CDR3: CASSLVGQGGSGNTIYF

length: 14
V: TRBV19
size: -
CDR3: CASSGQASTDTQYF

length: 18
V: TRBV19
size: few
CDR3: CASSIDQLRDGNNQPQHF

length: 17
V: TRBV6-1
size: -
CDR3: CASSERDRGLGNTEAFF

length: 14
V: TRBV6-5
size: -
CDR3: CASSPGPRNTEAFF

length: 13
V: TRBV4-2
size: -
CDR3: CASSQDLAGELFF

length: 11
V: TRBV5-8
size: -
CDR3: CASSPGGKLFF

length: 15
V: TRBV19
size: once
CDR3: CASSSGGAGTDTQYF

length: 15
V: TRBV6-5
size: -
CDR3: CASSSGTGVGAEAFF

length: 16
V: TRBV18
size: -
CDR3: CASSPLPTSGTYEQYF

length: 16
V: TRBV29-1
size: -
CDR3: CSVEDPGRASTDTQYF

length: 12
V: TRBV11-2
size: -
CDR3: CASRSFPNTIYF

length: 14
V: TRBV27
size: -
CDR3: CASSLRLAGYEQYF

length: 17
V: TRBV9
size: -
CDR3: CASSPQEGQGALGEQFF